The source of this T cell receptor beta chain is a study of OX40 agonist ivuxolimab in advanced cancers. Study details: Ivuxolimab was delivered to patients intravenously every 2 weeks at doses spanning 0.01 to 10 mg/kg. Age averaged approximately 60 years (range roughly 23 to 79), and just over 80% were male.

A word on this clone: Its antigen remains unidentified.

General study results and limits: No antigen was identified for the clonally expanded peripheral T cells.

The table came from immunoSEQ multiplex PCR; TCRdb's copy has only in-frame clones and leaves some out. The profile covers fewer than 80,000 clones, with approximately 90% appearing a single time and roughly 15% taken by the ten largest. CDR3 size: 14 residues. The ends lost 4 bases at V and 4 bases at J; junction bases unmatched: 5. The germline CDR1 and CDR2 sequences are SGHNT and YYREEE (reference sequence). The V and J genes are TRBV5-4 and TRBJ1-1, with 9 bases identical to TRBD1. Sequencing was performed on CD4+ or CD8+ T cells sorted from blood, taken in a trial of the OX40 agonist ivuxolimab. The sequence was collected from an adult with an advanced solid tumor such as melanoma, head and neck, liver or kidney cancer. The CDR3 DNA is TGTGCCAGCAGCGAAACAGGGGGCGGCACTGAAGCTTTCTTT. It translates to CASSETGGGTEAFF. The full variable domain, rest sourced from reference TRBV5-4 and TRBJ1-1, is ETGVTQSPTHLIKTRGQQVTLRCSSQSGHNTVSWYQQALGQGPQFIFQYYREEENGRGNFPPRFSGLQFPNYSSELNVNALELDDSALYLCASSETGGGTEAFFGQGTRLTVV.